The next 18 T cell receptor beta chains were all read from a single sample in a study of blood T cells in healthy people across ages. A J-beta primer mix and a sample-barcoded 5' primer were used in a second PCR of about 7 to 12 cycles. One entry per CDR3 protein, called by TCRdb with MiXCR from the 5' RACE reads. Altogether roughly 930,000 distinct CDR3 sequences are present, 48% being singletons, with the ten largest covering about an eighth. The sample consisted of blood. All receptors derive from a man younger than 45 in good health.

This clonotype has only one observation. This chain connects TRBV7-2 to TRBJ1-2; D unresolved. The germline CDR1 and CDR2 sequences are SGHTA and FQGNSA. Trimming shortened V by 2 bases and J by 2 bases, and 18 bases separated the two germline ends. This CDR3 contains 17 residues. This CDR3 reads CASSLSPEHVLNYGYTF. DNA for the CDR3: TGTGCCAGCAGCTTATCGCCGGAACACGTGTTAAACTATGGCTACACCTTC.

V usage is TRBV12-3 or TRBV12-4 and J usage is TRBJ1-1; D gene unclear. CDR3 length equals 15 residues. V lost 3 bases to trimming and J lost 6 bases, with 17 bases between them. The CDR3 loop reads CASSLTGTAYAEAFF. The CDR3 nucleotides read TGTGCCAGCAGTTTGACGGGAACCGCCTACGCTGAAGCTTTCTTT.

This clonotype was seen at least ten times. The chain links TRBV7-2 to TRBJ1-5; tentative D call: TRBD1 (5 bases). V lost 7 bases and J 4 bases, leaving 17 bases between the germline ends. The CDR3 spans 15 residues. The germline V gene encodes CDR1 SGHTA and CDR2 FQGNSA. This chain's CDR3 is CASTSGGTSNQPQHF. In nucleotides, the CDR3 is TGTGCCAGCACGAGCGGAGGGACGTCGAATCAGCCCCAGCATTTT.

As to this clonotype: This may stem from a read error, because a much larger clone lies one nucleotide away. The chain recombines TRBV27 with TRBJ1-2; 9 bases map to TRBD1. V gave up 6 bases and J gave up 2 bases; unmatched junction bases: 10. This CDR3 comprises 16 residues. Germline V gene sequence: CDR1 MNHEY, CDR2 SMNVEV (reference sequence). The CDR3 reads CASSLQGQGENYGYTF. The DNA for the CDR3 is TGTGCCAGCAGCCTACAGGGACAGGGTGAAAACTATGGCTACACCTTC.

The chain couples TRBV25-1 to TRBJ2-1; TRBD2 agrees at 7 bases. Trimming took 0 bases from V and 4 from J; bases not matched to a gene: 21. Germline values: CDR1 MGHDK, CDR2 SYGVNS. The CDR3 has 21 residues. In DNA, the CDR3 is TGTGCCAGCAGTGAATATATTAAGGGTTGGACTAGAGGTCGGGCATACAATGAGCAGTTCTTC. Translation gives CASSEYIKGWTRGRAYNEQFF.

V is TRBV6-2 or TRBV6-3 and J is TRBJ2-7; D ambiguous. Trimming shortened V by 0 bases and J by 3 bases, and 12 bases separated the two germline ends. The CDR3 is 15 amino acids. Looked up from germline, CDR1 is MNHEY and CDR2 is SVGEGT. This chain's CDR3 is CASSYSTPGVYEQYF. The CDR3 nucleotides read TGTGCCAGCAGTTACTCGACTCCTGGGGTCTACGAGCAGTACTTC.

The chain employs TRBV28 and TRBJ2-5; 10 bases map to TRBD1. Germline CDR1 is MDHEN and CDR2 is SYDVKM. This CDR3 comprises 14 residues. The ends lost 6 bases at V and 4 bases at J; junction bases unmatched: 5. The CDR3 region is CASSQTGGSETQYF. Here the CDR3 DNA reads TGTGCCAGCAGCCAGACAGGGGGCTCAGAGACCCAGTACTTC.

This clonotype was seen only once. J is TRBJ2-1 and V is TRBV10-3; possibly TRBD1 for D (6 bases). The V gene's germline CDR1 is ENHRY and CDR2 SYGVKD. The CDR3 has 12 amino acids. The V gene lost 10 bases and the J gene lost 5 bases, with 12 bases spanning the gap. In DNA form, the CDR3 reads TGTGCCACAAAGAGGGGGAACAATGAGCAGTTCTTC. Translating gives CATKRGNNEQFF.

V and J are TRBV20-1 and TRBJ2-2, with 9 positions matching TRBD1. Per the germline V gene, CDR1 is DFQATT and CDR2 is SNEGSKA (reference sequence). V was clipped by 1 base and J by 5 bases; unmatched bases: 11. The length of the CDR3 is 17 residues. The CDR3 reads CSARVHPGQGTTGELFF. The CDR3 bases are TGCAGTGCTAGAGTACACCCGGGACAGGGAACAACCGGGGAGCTGTTTTTT.

DNA for the CDR3: TGTGCCAGCAGCGTAGTAGCGGACACACAACAGTACTTC. This encodes CASSVVADTQQYF. The chain couples TRBV9 to TRBJ2-7, with D perhaps TRBD2 (6 bases). Germline V gene lookup returns CDR1 SGDLS and CDR2 YYNGEE. V gave up 0 bases and J gave up 10 bases, with 14 bases separating them. The CDR3 consists of 13 residues.

V gene TRBV9 combines with J gene TRBJ2-5, with D perhaps TRBD1 (5 bases). With 4 bases removed from V and 1 base from J, the gap between germline ends came to 17 bases. The CDR3 runs 16 residues. Per germline, CDR1 SGDLS and CDR2 YYNGEE. CDR3 nucleotide sequence: TGTGCCAGCAGCCCTGGGGCGCTGCCTGCCCAAGAGACCCAGTACTTC. Translated: CASSPGALPAQETQYF. The full variable domain, in which reference TRBV9 and TRBJ2-5 provide the parts outside the CDR3, is DSGVTQTPKHLITATGQRVTLRCSPRSGDLSVYWYQQSLDQGLQFLIQYYNGEERAKGNILERFSAQQFPDLHSELNLSSLELGDSALYFCASSPGALPAQETQYFGPGTRLLVL.

The chain is built from TRBV27 and TRBJ1-2; D perhaps matches TRBD1 (5 bases). V dropped 6 bases and J dropped 2 bases, with 19 bases sitting between them. Germline loops: CDR1 MNHEY, CDR2 SMNVEV (reference sequence). CDR3 length: 16 residues. CDR3 nucleotides: TGTGCCAGCAGGTCAATGACAGAGGACGGGAACTATGGCTACACCTTC. Protein product: CASRSMTEDGNYGYTF.

This chain links TRBV11-2 with TRBJ2-3; 8 bases are shared with TRBD2. Germline assignment: CDR1 SGHAT and CDR2 FQNNGV. Losses at the gene ends were 3 bases for V and 4 bases for J; bases not matched to a gene: 6. The length of the CDR3 is 15 residues. The CDR3 protein is CASSLERGSADTQYF. The CDR3 bases are TGTGCCAGCAGCTTGGAGCGGGGGAGCGCAGATACGCAGTATTTT.

In its sample, this clonotype was seen a few times. The DNA of the CDR3 is TGCAGTGCGAACGAGGGCATCAACACTGAAGCTTTCTTT. Translated: CSANEGINTEAFF. The chain uses TRBV20-1 and TRBJ1-1; D gene ambiguous. Trimming removed 6 bases from V and 2 bases from J, with 13 bases in between. The germline gives CDR1 DFQATT, CDR2 SNEGSKA (reference sequence). This CDR3 comprises 13 residues.

This clonotype was observed at least ten times. The V gene is TRBV20-1, the J gene TRBJ2-1; TRBD1 agrees at 10 bases. The germline V gene has CDR1 DFQATT and CDR2 SNEGSKA (reference sequence). This CDR3 has 16 amino acids. Trimming cost V 1 base and J 2 bases; bases outside gene matches: 5. The CDR3 reads CSARVQTGGAYNEQFF. The CDR3 nucleotides read TGCAGTGCTAGAGTTCAGACAGGGGGCGCCTACAATGAGCAGTTCTTC.

This chain links TRBV4-3 with TRBJ1-2; D is perhaps TRBD1 (5 bases). V was shortened by 0 bases and J by 4 bases, with 18 bases between the two germline ends. The CDR3 covers 17 residues. The germline CDR1 and CDR2 sequences are LGHNA and YSLEER. This CDR3 reads CASSQDLTGPLSYGYTF. CDR3 in DNA: TGCGCCAGCAGCCAAGATTTGACGGGGCCGCTTAGCTATGGCTACACCTTC.

The chain uses TRBV21-1 and TRBJ1-2; the table assigns TRBD1, which was not confirmed against the DNA. TRBV21-1 is a documented pseudogene. This CDR3 is 17 amino acids long. The CDR3 region is CASSKVRGTGSNYGYTF. The CDR3 nucleotides read TGTGCCAGCAGTAAAGTGAGAGGGACAGGTTCTAACTATGGCTACACCTTC.

The J gene is TRBJ1-1, the V gene TRBV29-1, with 9 nucleotides matching TRBD1. V was clipped by 5 bases and J by 8 bases; unmatched bases: 12. Germline CDR1 and CDR2: SQVTM and ANQGSEA. This CDR3 contains 14 residues. The CDR3 DNA reads as TGCAGCGTTACCTTTACAGGGGGCAGCCCGGAAGCTTTCTTT. It yields the protein CSVTFTGGSPEAFF.